This T cell receptor beta chain was profiled in a study of cytomegalovirus exposure and HLA in healthy donors (dated by TCRdb to between 2016 and 2019). Background on the whole study: An earlier analysis of roughly 570 of the donors reported around 280 Gb of sequence data and 95 million to 130 million unique TCR beta sequences obtained from about 179 million T cells. An early release that covered about 640 HLA-typed donors contained around 300 gigabases of sequencing data and around 80 million unique TCR sequences. Of the 300 to 450 genotyped donors, over 65% fell in the genetic ancestry cluster associated with self-reported Caucasian donors. The study was designed to test whether signatures of past pathogen exposure could be identified by cataloging public T cell receptors. The T cell repertoires of 666 subjects were profiled by immunosequencing and related to cytomegalovirus serostatus. In addition to the first cohort of 650 to 800 subjects, a separate validation cohort of approximately 130 different subjects was used. To predict cytomegalovirus infection status, the study brought together high-throughput TCR immunosequencing, statistical association of individual TCRs with disease status, and machine learning. To study patterns of TCR occurrence, a later analysis re-analyzed previously published TCR beta repertoires from 700 or so donors and added high-resolution HLA genotyping. Rather than using new phenotypic data, the later analysis identified candidate immune exposures from TCR beta sequences and from how often those sequences occurred across donors. To decide whether each TCR beta V gene segment behaved as functional or pseudogenic, an earlier analysis of some 540 of the donors relied on high-throughput TCR beta sequencing. Donor age, sex, ethnicity and CMV serostatus were compiled alongside the repertoire data. A later genetic analysis took genome-wide SNP genotypes for about 55% of the 666 donors and used that subset as a discovery cohort. Every discovery cohort repertoire had been produced on one sequencing platform. HLA typing included class I and class II loci at four-digit resolution. Typing coverage differed by locus: A, B, C, DRB1 and DQB1 were typed in about 629-640 donors, DQA1 in 500 to 550, DPA1 in 606, and DPB1 in roughly 450. Because of strong linkage in the cohort, five DR-DQ haplotypes were treated as single units for association and clustering. Across some 400 genotyped donors of the cohort, an average of 235,054 unique TCR beta nucleotide sequences per donor were sequenced, and approximately 17% of those sequences were non-productive. On the study overall, not on this receptor specifically: A later genetic analysis reported fewer N-insertions in productive TCRs among donors in an Asian-associated ancestry cluster than the roughly 650-donor mean. Because counts were too low, more than 15 rarely observed V segments, including chromosome 9 orphons, were left out of the earlier analysis of some 640 of the donors. Because some donors lacked HLA typing at each locus, the association tests relied only on the typed subset. Correlated functional status among segregating V segments might be attributable to linkage disequilibrium, but an unknown experimental factor could not be ruled out. According to the authors, the approach could potentially be generalized to other disease states and immunological phenotypes. Most CMV-associated TCR beta chains appeared to be HLA-restricted in a later analysis, and the HLA associations seemed to be driven largely by CMV exposure. According to a later analysis, TCR association rates differed among HLA loci, with DRB1 alleles showing the most associated TCRs and HLA-C alleles showing the fewest. While some public TCRs were present in many individuals, most TCR sequences turned up only very rarely across donors. A further reported finding was that TCR beta sequences accurately predicted the HLA-A and HLA-B alleles for most subjects in the first cohort. The presence/absence analyses assumed that sequencing depth was roughly uniform across donors, and that assumption may not be true. In a later genetic analysis, a missense DCLRE1C variant was associated with V-gene and J-gene trimming of TCR beta chains, and the association was replicated in an independent cohort. Cytomegalovirus status was reported to be diagnosed by the classifier with high specificity and sensitivity in both the original and validation cohorts. The only immune exposure information available for the cohort was CMV serostatus. Because the 87-base-pair reads could not distinguish some IMGT-functional V segments, including TRBV6-2 and TRBV6-3, those segments were excluded. An earlier analysis of some 560 of the donors showed that most TCR beta V segments appeared in productive rearrangements either about 87% or about 30% of the time, which broadly matched IMGT annotations. A cluster of highly shared sequence variants was judged likely to be a technical artifact of the sequencing pipeline. According to a later analysis, parvovirus B19, influenza, CMV and Epstein-Barr virus appeared linked to several top co-occurrence clusters. The study listed 164 TCR beta chains as associated with cytomegalovirus. Assigning TCR associations to individual alleles was difficult when HLA alleles, especially DR and DQ, strongly co-occurred. A later analysis found that HLA-associated TCR beta chains were more clonally expanded and had lower generation probabilities than equally common non-associated chains. The cohort was sequenced for TCR beta chains only, and without alpha or paired-chain data the features that could be detected were limited. At a false discovery rate of 0.05, a later analysis linked some 17,000 TCR beta sequences to specific HLA alleles. In vitro tests confirmed that a few of the cytomegalovirus-associated TCR beta chains recognize cytomegalovirus antigens.

The cohort consisted of 670 or so healthy bone marrow donors. All cohort members were sampled while nominally healthy, although unrecorded immune exposures were likely present. The donor tested CMV seronegative and was one of the 352 seronegative cohort members. A peripheral blood sample was collected from each donor, and TCR beta sequencing was performed on peripheral blood mononuclear cells. Genomic DNA was extracted from the blood cell samples with the Qiagen DNeasy Blood Extraction Kit. About this clone: Its antigen is still unknown. No much larger clonotype is one base removed from it; base qualities were not supplied.

Library prep was done by the immunoSEQ multiplex PCR assay. A mixture of 60 forward primers for TCR Vbeta segments and 13 reverse primers for TCR Jbeta segments was used in the multiplex PCR. A multiplex PCR assay on genomic DNA amplified the CDR3 region of rearranged TCR beta genes. On the Illumina HiSeq System, the amplified TCR beta libraries were sequenced as 87-base-pair reads. The published analysis was carried out like this. A later analysis tallied around 82 million unique TCR beta chains across the 666 repertoires, and around 12 million of those chains were shared by two or more donors. To remove PCR and sequencing errors, raw reads were error-corrected and collapsed into unique sequences using a nearest-neighbor algorithm that merged closely related sequences. V, D and J gene segments were assigned by aligning CDR3 sequences to IMGT reference sequences. For a sequence to be retained, a match of at least six nucleotides was required to both a V gene segment and a J gene segment. Rearrangements were called productive when the CDR3 lacked stop codons and stayed in frame with V and J; all others were non-productive. Following IMGT convention, CDR3 was defined as the stretch from the second conserved V-encoded cysteine to the conserved J-encoded phenylalanine. The earlier analysis of roughly 590 of the donors excluded sequences that lacked an unambiguous match to a single V gene segment. In an earlier analysis of 587 of the donors, V segments were called functional above 56.7% productive rearrangements and were called segregating when the between-donor standard deviation exceeded 5%. A statistical classification framework was built to diagnose cytomegalovirus status from the catalog of TCR beta chain sequences. In a later analysis, V and J genes were assigned by comparing TCR nucleotide sequences against IMGT/GENE-DB human TR gene sequences. The TCRdist pipeline was used in a later analysis to assign CDR3 sequences and most-parsimonious VDJ recombination scenarios. A later analysis defined each TCR beta chain by its CDR3 amino acid sequence plus V-gene family, and excluded reads lacking a unique V-gene family. A later analysis removed roughly 590 highly shared, low-generation-probability nucleotide sequences to deal with suspected cross-contamination and a sequencing artifact. In a later analysis, a clonal expansion index was calculated for each public chain from normalized within-repertoire ranks of inferred template counts. In a later analysis, generation probabilities were computed with a VDJ recombination model fitted to out-of-frame rearrangements, and the resulting probabilities were checked against IGoR. In a later analysis, TCR-TCR, TCR-HLA and TCR-CMV co-occurrence was scored with hypergeometric tests, and a repertoire-size bias correction was applied to TCR pairs. False discovery rates were estimated in a later analysis by permuting HLA or CMV assignments 20 times. In a later analysis, co-occurring TCRs were grouped using DBSCAN, and TCRdist sequence similarity was added for clustering within HLA-allele-positive subsets. Repertoires with fewer than 30,000 or more than 120,000 public chains were left out of co-occurrence clustering, as were roughly five repertoires with anomalous nucleotide sharing. TCRdb stores this immuneACCESS table with in-frame sequences only. Part of the clones is absent; in the studies checked, under half of the shortfall reflects unresolved V genes, and no reason is known for the rest. V, J and clone size reflect that table, while D and trimming were determined from the DNA. The sample table lists under 200,000 clones, over 70% of them with a count of one. The top ten clones comprise 5.7% of the sample.

The CDR3 contains 16 residues, cysteine and phenylalanine counted. Just CDR3 DNA is preserved here, 48 bases in frame from base 1. Trimming accounts for 0 bases at V and 1 base at J, while the number of junction bases matched to no gene is 6. According to the germline V gene, CDR1 reads SGHRS and CDR2 reads YFSETQ. The sample consisted of PBMCs. The chain links TRBV5-1 with TRBJ2-7; 8 central bases correspond to TRBD1. This sequence was found in a middle-aged man in good health and CMV-seronegative. The CDR3 sequence is CASSLAGTGGSYEQYF. The base sequence is TGCGCCAGCAGCTTGGCGGGGACAGGTGGGTCCTACGAGCAGTACTTC.